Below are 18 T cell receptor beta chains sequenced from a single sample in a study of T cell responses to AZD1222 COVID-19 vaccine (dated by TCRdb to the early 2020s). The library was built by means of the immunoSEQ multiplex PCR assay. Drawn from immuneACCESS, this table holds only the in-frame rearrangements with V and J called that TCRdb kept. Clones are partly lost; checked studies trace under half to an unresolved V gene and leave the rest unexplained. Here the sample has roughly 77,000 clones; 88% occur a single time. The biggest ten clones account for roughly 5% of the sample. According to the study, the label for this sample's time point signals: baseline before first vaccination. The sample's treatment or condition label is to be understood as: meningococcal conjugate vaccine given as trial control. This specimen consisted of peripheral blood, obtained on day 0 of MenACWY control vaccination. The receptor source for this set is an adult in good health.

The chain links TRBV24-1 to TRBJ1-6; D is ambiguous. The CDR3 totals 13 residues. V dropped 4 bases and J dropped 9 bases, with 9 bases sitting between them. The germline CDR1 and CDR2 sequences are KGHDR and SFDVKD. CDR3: CATSEGYGSPLHF. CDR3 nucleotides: TGTGCCACCAGTGAAGGGTACGGTTCACCCCTCCACTTT.

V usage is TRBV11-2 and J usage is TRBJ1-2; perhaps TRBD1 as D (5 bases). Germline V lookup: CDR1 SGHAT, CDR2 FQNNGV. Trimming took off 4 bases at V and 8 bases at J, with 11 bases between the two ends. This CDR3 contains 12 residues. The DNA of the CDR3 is TGTGCCAGCAGCTCCCACAGGAACGGCTACACCTTC. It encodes CASSSHRNGYTF.

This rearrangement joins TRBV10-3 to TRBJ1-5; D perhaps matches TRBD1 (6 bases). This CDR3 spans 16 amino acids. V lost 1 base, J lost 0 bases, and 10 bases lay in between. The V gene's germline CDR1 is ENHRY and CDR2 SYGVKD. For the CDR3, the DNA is TGTGCCATCAGTGAGTTCCTGACAGGTAGCAATCAGCCCCAGCATTTT. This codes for CAISEFLTGSNQPQHF.

The DNA for the CDR3 is TGTGCCAGCAGGAGGACCAACGATGGCTACACCTTC. Residues: CASRRTNDGYTF. The chain has TRBV7-9 and TRBJ1-2; D gene unclear. CDR3 size: 12 residues. CDR1 and CDR2 from the germline V gene are SEHNR and FQNEAQ (reference sequence). V was trimmed by 6 bases and J by 6 bases, leaving 11 bases between them.

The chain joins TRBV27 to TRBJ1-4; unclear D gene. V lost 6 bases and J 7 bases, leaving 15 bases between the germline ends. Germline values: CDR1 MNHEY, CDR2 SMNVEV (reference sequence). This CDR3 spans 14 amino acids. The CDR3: CASSPLGQTEKLFF. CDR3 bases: TGTGCCAGCAGCCCACTCGGCCAAACTGAAAAACTGTTTTTT.

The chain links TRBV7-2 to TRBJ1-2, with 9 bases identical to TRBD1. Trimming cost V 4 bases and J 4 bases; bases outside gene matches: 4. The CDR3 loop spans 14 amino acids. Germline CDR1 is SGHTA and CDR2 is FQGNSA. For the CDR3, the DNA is TGTGCCAGCAGCTCTAGACAGGGGGTCTATGGCTACACCTTC. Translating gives CASSSRQGVYGYTF. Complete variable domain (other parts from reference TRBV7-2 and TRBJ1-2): GAGVSQSPSNKVTEKGKDVELRCDPISGHTALYWYRQSLGQGLEFLIYFQGNSAPDKSGLPSDRFSAERTGGSVSTLTIQRTQQEDSAVYLCASSSRQGVYGYTFGSGTRLTVV.

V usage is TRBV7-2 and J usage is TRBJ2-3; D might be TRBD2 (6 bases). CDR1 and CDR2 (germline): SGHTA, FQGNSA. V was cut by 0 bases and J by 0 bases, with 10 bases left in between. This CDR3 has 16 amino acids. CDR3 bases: TGTGCCAGCAGCTTAGCGGGTAGCGGTAGCACAGATACGCAGTATTTT. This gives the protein CASSLAGSGSTDTQYF.

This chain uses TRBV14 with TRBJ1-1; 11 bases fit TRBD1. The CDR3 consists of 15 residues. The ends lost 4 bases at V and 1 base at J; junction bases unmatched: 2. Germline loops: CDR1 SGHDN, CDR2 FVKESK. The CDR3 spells CASSLGTGGNTEAFF. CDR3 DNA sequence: TGTGCCAGCAGCCTCGGGACAGGGGGGAACACTGAAGCTTTCTTT.

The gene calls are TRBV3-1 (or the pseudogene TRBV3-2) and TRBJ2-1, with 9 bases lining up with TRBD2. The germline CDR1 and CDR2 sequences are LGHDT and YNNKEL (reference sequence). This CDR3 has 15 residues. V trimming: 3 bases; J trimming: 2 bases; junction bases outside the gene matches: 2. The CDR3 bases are TGTGCCAGCAGCCAGGGACTAGCTACCTACAATGAGCAGTTCTTC. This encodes CASSQGLATYNEQFF.

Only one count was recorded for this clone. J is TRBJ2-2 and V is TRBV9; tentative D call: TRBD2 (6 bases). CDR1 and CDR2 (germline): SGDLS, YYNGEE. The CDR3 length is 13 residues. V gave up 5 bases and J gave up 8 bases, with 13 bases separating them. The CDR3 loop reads CASSWRDEGELFF. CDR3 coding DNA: TGTGCCAGCAGTTGGAGGGACGAAGGGGAGCTGTTTTTT.

The CDR3 DNA follows: TGTGCCACCAGCAGAGACCAGGGCTACGAGCAGTACTTC. Translated, it gives CATSRDQGYEQYF. The genes are TRBV15 and TRBJ2-7, with D perhaps TRBD1 (5 bases). The germline V gene encodes CDR1 LNHNV and CDR2 YYDKDF (reference sequence). The V gene lost 0 bases and the J gene lost 3 bases, with 6 bases spanning the gap. This CDR3 spans 13 amino acids. Full variable domain (outside the CDR3, taken from reference TRBV15 and TRBJ2-7): DAMVIQNPRYQVTQFGKPVTLSCSQTLNHNVMYWYQQKSSQAPKLLFHYYDKDFNNEADTPDNFQSRRPNTSFCFLDIRSPGLGDTAMYLCATSRDQGYEQYFGPGTRLTVT.

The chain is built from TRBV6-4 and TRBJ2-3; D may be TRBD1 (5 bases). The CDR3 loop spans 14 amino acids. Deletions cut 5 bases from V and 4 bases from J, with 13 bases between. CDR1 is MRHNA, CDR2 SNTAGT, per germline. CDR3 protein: CASSRGAASDTQYF. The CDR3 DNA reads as TGTGCCAGCAGTAGGGGTGCCGCGTCAGATACGCAGTATTTT.

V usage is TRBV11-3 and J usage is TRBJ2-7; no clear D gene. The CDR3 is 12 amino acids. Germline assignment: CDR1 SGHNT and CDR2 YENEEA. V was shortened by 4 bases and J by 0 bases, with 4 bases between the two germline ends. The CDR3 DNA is TGTGCCAGCAGCTCCCGCTCCTACGAGCAGTACTTC. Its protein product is CASSSRSYEQYF.

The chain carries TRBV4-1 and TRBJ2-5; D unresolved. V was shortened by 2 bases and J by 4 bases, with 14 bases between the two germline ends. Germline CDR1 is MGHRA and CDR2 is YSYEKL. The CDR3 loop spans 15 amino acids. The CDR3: CASSQPPGPGETQYF. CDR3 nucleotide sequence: TGCGCCAGCAGCCAACCCCCGGGTCCGGGAGAGACCCAGTACTTC.

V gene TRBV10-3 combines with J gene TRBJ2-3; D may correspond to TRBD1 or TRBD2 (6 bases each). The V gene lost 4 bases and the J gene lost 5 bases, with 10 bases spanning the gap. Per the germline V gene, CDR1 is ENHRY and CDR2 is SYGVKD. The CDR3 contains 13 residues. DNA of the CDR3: TGTGCCATCAGTGCCGGGGGCGGAGATACGCAGTATTTT. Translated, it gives CAISAGGGDTQYF.

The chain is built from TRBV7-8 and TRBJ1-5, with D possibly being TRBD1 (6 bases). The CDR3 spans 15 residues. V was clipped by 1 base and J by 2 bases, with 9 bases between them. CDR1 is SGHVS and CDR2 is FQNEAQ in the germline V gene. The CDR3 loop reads CASSLGGGRNQPQHF. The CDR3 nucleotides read TGTGCCAGCAGCTTAGGAGGGGGGCGCAATCAGCCCCAGCATTTT. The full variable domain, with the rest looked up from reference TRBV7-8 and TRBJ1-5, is GAGVSQSPRYKVAKRGQDVALRCDPISGHVSLFWYQQALGQGPEFLTYFQNEAQLDKSGLPSDRFFAERPEGSVSTLKIQRTQQEDSAVYLCASSLGGGRNQPQHFGDGTRLSIL.

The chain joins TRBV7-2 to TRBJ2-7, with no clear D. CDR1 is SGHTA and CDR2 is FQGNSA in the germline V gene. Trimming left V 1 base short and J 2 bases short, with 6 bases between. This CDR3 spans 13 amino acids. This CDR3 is CASSLVTTYEQYF. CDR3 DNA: TGTGCCAGCAGCTTAGTTACCACCTACGAGCAGTACTTC. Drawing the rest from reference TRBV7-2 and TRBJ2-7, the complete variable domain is GAGVSQSPSNKVTEKGKDVELRCDPISGHTALYWYRQSLGQGLEFLIYFQGNSAPDKSGLPSDRFSAERTGGSVSTLTIQRTQQEDSAVYLCASSLVTTYEQYFGPGTRLTVT.

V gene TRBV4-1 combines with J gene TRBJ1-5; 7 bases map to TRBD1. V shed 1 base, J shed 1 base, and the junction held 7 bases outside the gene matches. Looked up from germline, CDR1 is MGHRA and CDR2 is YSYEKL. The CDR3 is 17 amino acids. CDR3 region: CASSQAMTGLSNQPQHF. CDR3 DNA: TGCGCCAGCAGCCAAGCCATGACAGGGTTGAGCAATCAGCCCCAGCATTTT.